Sequencing of this TCR beta chain was carried out in a study of T cell responses to AZD1222 COVID-19 vaccine (dated by TCRdb to the early 2020s). Looking at the study overall: AZD1222 recipients given second doses at about 4 weeks or at about 12 weeks were pooled, since spike-specific TCR depth and breadth were not found to differ between the two schedules. A total of under 250 trial participants underwent TCR sequencing, of whom about 200 had received two doses of AZD1222 and roughly 26 had received two doses of the MenACWY control vaccine. Trial participants were enrolled into age subgroups of 18-55, 56-69 and 70-plus years, which contained roughly 140, 27 and 60 TCR-sequenced participants, respectively. Findings and caveats that apply to the study as a whole: The 56-69-year group was small, and its depth increase did not reach significance, likely because of low power. Nearly half of unique spike-specific TCRs reportedly recognized epitopes outside regions mutated in the B.1.351 and B.1.1.7 variants. Conclusions about previously exposed vaccinees are limited, since just a handful of AZD1222 recipients were seropositive for SARS-CoV-2 at baseline. Participants were mostly white British and included more females than males, and it was suggested by the authors that clonal diversity may have been underestimated. Because no day 14 peak-response samples were available, repertoires were characterized only after the peak T cell response. Vaccine-associated CD4 TCRs spanned the whole spike protein, with dominant responses in regions 160-218 and 743-854. A significant rise in spike-specific TCR breadth and depth was observed after two AZD1222 doses relative to day 0 and relative to MenACWY recipients.

As regards this clone: Its antigen specificity is not known. No base qualities exist here, and no much larger clone lies one base off it.

V gives up 0 bases and J gives up 11 bases, and the segment between their germline ends measures 13 bases. Per the germline V gene (reference sequence), GTSNPN is the CDR1 and SVGIG is the CDR2. The CDR3, cysteine through phenylalanine, is 12 amino acids long. Left in the record is the CDR3 DNA by itself, 36 bases read in frame from the first base. The time point label of this sample denotes: baseline before first vaccination. Vaccinee samples were obtained from the UK trials COV001 and COV002, which included a single-blind randomized controlled phase 2/3 trial of AZD1222 (ChAdOx1 nCoV-19) in healthy adults. For TCRbeta chain sequencing, PBMC samples from trial participants were taken at day 0 and at day 28 after the second dose. The CDR3 regions of human TCRbeta chains were analyzed by immunosequencing. Concerning the study's data processing: Repertoire TCRs were matched against a reference library of SARS-CoV-2-specific TCRs generated with the MIRA antigen-specificity platform. Breadth meant the fraction of unique TCRs that were SARS-CoV-2-associated, whereas depth meant the fraction of total T cells that were SARS-CoV-2-associated. Using the MIRA data, each spike-specific TCR was mapped to the spike region that the TCR reacts to and placed in a CD4 or CD8 class. Log10-transformed breadth and depth values were compared by one-way ANOVA with Sidak's multiple comparisons tests. TCRdb retrieved this table from immuneACCESS and kept in-frame rearrangements only. Not all clones are present; in checked studies, unresolved V genes account for under half, and no reason is known for the remainder. D and trimming were read from the DNA, whereas the V and J calls and clone size are those reported in that table. The sample table holds some 110,000 clones, of which about 91% were seen once. The biggest ten clones account for 1.7% of the sample.

This sequence was found in an adult in good health. The sequences come from peripheral blood, collected on day 0 of AZD1222 vaccination. The rearranged segments are TRBV30 and TRBJ1-1, with the D segment identity uncertain. Here the CDR3 is given as CAWSVPPPQAFF. The sequence in DNA is TGTGCCTGGAGTGTACCTCCCCCTCAGGCTTTCTTT.